The rows below give T cell receptor beta chains drawn from one sample of a study of human T cells and chemical hapten exposure. TCRdb redid the calling of the RACE reads with MiXCR, one entry per CDR3 protein. The repertoire holds roughly 120,000 distinct CDR3 sequences, with 13% as singletons. The sample consisted of whole blood, taken in connection with sensitization to the hapten diphenylcyclopropenone (DPC). The origin of the receptors is a young woman with alopecia areata. Some clones in this sample may be carry-over from other donors' samples. Each CDR3 is given with its conserved first and last residue. The D gene is left open where the match is weak. Only part of the rows carry a size: once, few, many, or a class if the clone is expanded.

D	V	size	J	CDR3	DNA
NA	TRBV6-2/TRBV6-3	NA	TRBJ2-1	CASSRDNSLVSYNEQFF	TGTGCCAGCAGTCGGGACAATTCCCTTGTCTCCTACAATGAGCAGTTCTTC
TRBD2	TRBV20-1	NA	TRBJ2-1	CSARDNLAGGNYPRLDEQFF	TGCAGTGCTAGAGATAACCTAGCGGGGGGAAATTACCCCCGTTTGGATGAGCAGTTCTTC
NA	TRBV7-9	NA	TRBJ2-5	CASSPGGRADPQETQYF	TGTGCCAGCAGCCCGGGGGGCAGGGCCGACCCCCAAGAGACCCAGTACTTC
NA	TRBV28	few	TRBJ1-4	CASSLEGGSEKLFF	TGTGCCAGCAGTCTAGAGGGGGGGAGTGAAAAACTGTTTTTT
NA	TRBV7-8	NA	TRBJ2-1	CASSSEAVSYNEQFF	TGTGCCAGCAGCTCCGAAGCGGTCTCCTACAATGAGCAGTTCTTC
TRBD1	TRBV2	NA	TRBJ1-1	CASSRTGANTEAFF	TGTGCCAGCAGTCGGACAGGGGCTAACACTGAAGCTTTCTTT
NA	TRBV20-1	NA	TRBJ2-7	CSARIEAGKQYF	TGCAGTGCCAGAATTGAGGCGGGGAAGCAGTACTTC
NA	TRBV12-3/TRBV12-4	NA	TRBJ1-1	CASSLGRAMNTEAFF	TGTGCCAGCAGTTTGGGCAGGGCCATGAACACTGAAGCTTTCTTT
NA	TRBV7-2	few	TRBJ2-3	CASSLRDTQYF	TGTGCCAGCAGCTTAAGGGATACGCAGTATTTT
NA	TRBV11-2	NA	TRBJ1-1	CASSLGYRDRRPMNTEAFF	TGTGCCAGCAGCTTAGGGTACCGCGACAGGCGACCAATGAACACTGAAGCTTTCTTT
TRBD1	TRBV28	NA	TRBJ2-7	CASSFSDRGTLAYEQYF	TGTGCCAGCAGTTTTTCGGACAGGGGAACACTCGCCTACGAGCAGTACTTC
TRBD2	TRBV20-1	many	TRBJ2-3	CSARRVSGGHTDTQYF	TGCAGTGCTAGACGGGTTAGCGGGGGTCACACAGATACGCAGTATTTT
TRBD1	TRBV18	NA	TRBJ2-2	CASSPGQTYSNTGELFF	TGTGCCAGCTCACCGGGACAGACATACTCGAACACCGGGGAGCTGTTTTTT
NA	TRBV18	NA	TRBJ2-3	CASSPGVPSTDTQYF	TGTGCCAGCTCACCAGGAGTCCCTAGCACAGATACGCAGTATTTT
TRBD2	TRBV27	NA	TRBJ2-4	CASRAPSSGGRRNIQYF	TGTGCCAGCAGGGCCCCCTCTAGCGGGGGGCGGAGAAACATTCAGTACTTC
TRBD1	TRBV3-1	many	TRBJ2-6	CASSRWRDRGTGANVLTF	TGTGCCAGCAGCCGATGGCGGGACAGGGGGACAGGGGCCAACGTCCTGACTTTC